This T cell receptor beta chain came from a study of molecular identifiers for immune sequencing clone quantification. In the study overall: In replicates, RNA taken from approximately 20,000 or 100,000 naive CD8 cells was divided five ways, and four portions underwent sequencing.

TCRdb reprocessed the PCR reads with MiXCR, giving one entry per CDR3 protein. The table lists about 54,000 distinct CDR3 sequences, approximately 25% of them singletons. Looked up from germline, CDR1 is MNHEY and CDR2 is SVGEGT. V shed 7 bases and J shed 4 bases, with 17 bases lying between them. This CDR3 is built from 14 residues. This clonotype was recorded many times. The chain joins TRBV6-2 or TRBV6-3 to TRBJ2-7; D not resolved. This receptor was obtained from a human donor in good health. Some libraries in this study had Jurkat cell RNA spiked in. The sequenced sample was naive CD8+ T cells from blood, with Jurkat cell RNA spiked in. Subset indicated: FACS-sorted CD8+CD4-CCR7+CD45RA+ naive T cells. CDR3 protein: CASNTRRVSYEQYF. CDR3 bases: TGTGCCAGCAATACACGGAGAGTGAGTTACGAGCAGTACTTC.